This TCR beta chain was sequenced during a study of early T cells in non-severe SARS-CoV-2 infection. At the level of the study: Unsorted whole-blood RNA was sequenced in bulk, leaving chains unpaired. Findings and limits, study-wide: VDJdb-based annotation leaned toward anti-spike CD8 responses and missed private and CD4 specificities.

In the library, individual cDNA molecules carried attached unique molecular identifiers. One entry per CDR3 protein results from TCRdb running MiXCR on the 5' RACE reads. The sample contains some 54,000 distinct CDR3 sequences, roughly 10% of which appear only once. This CDR3 region has 16 residues. Germline CDR1 SGHKS, CDR2 YYEKEE (reference sequence). V lost 5 bases to trimming and J lost 4 bases; unmatched junction nucleotides: 12. Of note for this clonotype: Its antigen is still unknown. A much more abundant neighbour one base away suggests this may be a read error.

The sequence came from an adult who was a healthcare worker with PCR-confirmed SARS-CoV-2 infection or an uninfected control (not recorded which). Source material: whole blood. The chain is built from TRBV5-5 and TRBJ2-3; 8 bases are a match to TRBD2. The CDR3 sequence is CASSSGLVGAADTQYF. In nucleotides, the CDR3 is TGTGCCAGCAGTTCGGGACTAGTGGGAGCTGCAGATACGCAGTATTTT. The whole variable domain, remainder taken from reference TRBV5-5 and TRBJ2-3, is DAGVTQSPTHLIKTRGQQVTLRCSPISGHKSVSWYQQVLGQGPQFIFQYYEKEERGRGNFPDRFSARQFPNYSSELNVNALLLGDSALYLCASSSGLVGAADTQYFGPGTRLTVL.